This T cell receptor beta chain was recorded in a study of cytomegalovirus exposure and HLA in healthy donors. CDR3 length: 13 residues. Germline V CDR1 and CDR2: SGHNT, YENEEA. PCR amplification relied on 60 Vbeta primers (plus 13 Jbeta primers). TCRdb's copy holds only in-frame clones and misses some; the assay was immunoSEQ multiplex PCR. Of 200,000 to 300,000 clones listed, just under 85% were seen once; the top ten hold roughly 2%. Input material: PBMCs. The origin of this receptor is a middle-aged woman in good health and CMV-seropositive. The chain recombines TRBV11-3 with TRBJ2-5; D unresolved. Near its end, the DNA agrees better with TRBJ2-7, so the J call may be wrong. CDR3 in DNA: TGTGCCAGCAGCTTAGATACTACCTACGAGCAGTACTTC. Amino acids: CASSLDTTYEQYF.